One T cell receptor beta chain is described in this entry. What it binds is not known. This entry belongs to a study of vaccination and CD4 T cells after COVID-19. Study observations and caveats: SARS-CoV-2-reactive clonotype medians increased from roughly 21 to 40, not significantly.

V dropped 4 bases and J dropped 5 bases, with 14 bases sitting between them. This CDR3 region has 14 residues. Germline loops: CDR1 KGHSH, CDR2 LQKENI. The dates of positive PCR tests extended from March through December 2020 and came before the US Alpha, Beta and Delta variants. TCRdb fed the PCR reads into MiXCR, producing one record per CDR3 protein. This sample has roughly 19,000 distinct CDR3 sequences; over 45% occur once, and the top ten carry 1.1%. The starting material was CD4+ T cells from blood, obtained after SARS-CoV-2 vaccination. The clonotype comes from a human donor who had recovered from COVID-19. V gene TRBV18 combines with J gene TRBJ1-1; D is unclear. The CDR3 loop is CASSRTHGETEAFF. Written as DNA, the CDR3 is TGTGCCAGCTCACGAACTCACGGAGAGACTGAAGCTTTCTTT. Complete variable domain (other parts from reference TRBV18 and TRBJ1-1): NAGVMQNPRHLVRRRGQEARLRCSPMKGHSHVYWYRQLPEEGLKFMVYLQKENIIDESGMPKERFSAEFPKEGPSILRIQQVVRGDSAAYFCASSRTHGETEAFFGQGTRLTVV.